This is a list of T cell receptor beta chains from one sample in a study of identical twins. Via MiXCR, TCRdb re-called the 5' RACE reads, giving one row per CDR3 protein. The table records about 900,000 distinct CDR3 sequences, around 12% of them present only once. The data were also submitted as part of a second study, on yellow fever vaccine responses in identical twins.

The sequenced sample consisted of PBMCs. These receptors came from a woman aged 18-29 years in good health. CDR3s include the opening cysteine and the closing phenylalanine or tryptophan. The order of the fields is clone size, J gene, V gene, D gene, CDR3 protein, CDR3 DNA. The D gene is left open where the match is weak. Clone size appears in some rows only: once, few, many, or a class for an expanded clone.

clone size: -
J gene: TRBJ2-7
V gene: TRBV25-1
D gene: -
CDR3 protein: CATLPSGAPYEQYF
CDR3 DNA: TGTGCCACCCTCCCTTCGGGAGCCCCCTACGAGCAGTACTTC

clone size: few
J gene: TRBJ2-1
V gene: TRBV11-1
D gene: TRBD1
CDR3 protein: CASSLGRLTGQGFRNEQFF
CDR3 DNA: TGTGCCAGCAGCTTAGGGAGGTTAACCGGACAGGGGTTCCGCAATGAGCAGTTCTTC

clone size: -
J gene: TRBJ2-2
V gene: TRBV10-3
D gene: TRBD1
CDR3 protein: CAISRTGTGRTGELFF
CDR3 DNA: TGTGCCATCAGTCGAACCGGGACAGGGCGCACCGGGGAGCTGTTTTTT

clone size: many
J gene: TRBJ2-4
V gene: TRBV7-9
D gene: -
CDR3 protein: CASSSTGTWGDIQYF
CDR3 DNA: TGTGCCAGCAGCTCCACCGGGACCTGGGGGGACATTCAGTACTTC

clone size: few
J gene: TRBJ2-3
V gene: TRBV29-1
D gene: -
CDR3 protein: CSVQGDTQYF
CDR3 DNA: TGCAGCGTTCAGGGAGATACGCAGTATTTT

clone size: -
J gene: TRBJ2-1
V gene: TRBV20-1
D gene: -
CDR3 protein: CSARLPSANEQFF
CDR3 DNA: TGCAGTGCTAGACTACCTAGCGCAAATGAGCAGTTCTTC

clone size: few
J gene: TRBJ2-5
V gene: TRBV15
D gene: TRBD2
CDR3 protein: CATSRDLPSGNQETQYF
CDR3 DNA: TGTGCCACCAGCAGAGATCTGCCTAGCGGCAACCAAGAGACCCAGTACTTC

clone size: -
J gene: TRBJ2-2
V gene: TRBV7-9
D gene: -
CDR3 protein: CASSPDGGELFF
CDR3 DNA: TGTGCCAGCAGTCCGGACGGAGGGGAGCTGTTTTTT

clone size: many
J gene: TRBJ1-3
V gene: TRBV10-3
D gene: -
CDR3 protein: CAISGAGAGNTIYF
CDR3 DNA: TGTGCCATCAGCGGGGCGGGAGCTGGAAACACCATATATTTT

clone size: few
J gene: TRBJ2-5
V gene: TRBV29-1
D gene: TRBD2
CDR3 protein: CSVGGLAGQETQYF
CDR3 DNA: TGCAGCGTTGGGGGACTAGCGGGACAAGAGACCCAGTACTTC

clone size: -
J gene: TRBJ2-1
V gene: TRBV4-2
D gene: TRBD2
CDR3 protein: CASSHASGSSYNEQFF
CDR3 DNA: TGTGCCAGCAGTCACGCAAGCGGGAGCTCCTACAATGAGCAGTTCTTC